The source of this T cell receptor (beta chain) is a study of CD8 T cells in ankylosing spondylitis. The CDR3 extends over 13 amino acids. V was pared by 5 bases and J by 8 bases, with 4 bases of the junction left unmatched. Germline V gene lookup returns CDR1 DFQATT and CDR2 SNEGSKA (reference sequence). In this sample, this clonotype turned up many times. TCRdb recomputed calls from the 5' RACE reads with MiXCR, one row per CDR3 protein. The table lists roughly 100,000 distinct CDR3 sequences, about 8.6% of them singletons. V and J are TRBV20-1 and TRBJ2-1; TRBD2 matches 12 bases. The sequenced material came from blood, either unsorted or a sorted T cell fraction (not recorded which). The source of this sequence is a male donor with ankylosing spondylitis or in good health (not recorded which). This CDR3 is CSAWTSGKDEQFF. In nucleotides, the CDR3 is TGCAGTGCTTGGACTAGCGGGAAGGATGAGCAGTTCTTC.